The rows below give T cell receptor beta chains drawn from one sample of a study of T cell repertoires in cytomegalovirus infection. TCRdb reprocessed the reads via MiXCR and lists one record per CDR3 protein. This table has roughly 220,000 distinct CDR3 sequences, approximately 38% appearing once. What these receptors recognize is not known. The sequences come from CD8+ T cells from cultured PBMCs, collected from culture after CMV antigen stimulation. These receptors were obtained from a human donor in good health (CMV status not recorded). Some clones in this sample may be carry-over from other donors' samples. The CDR3 runs from the conserved cysteine through the conserved F or W. D genes are given only for firm matches. Clone size, where shown, is once, few, many, or a class for clones that have expanded.

D	V	size	J	CDR3	DNA
TRBD1	TRBV3-1	.	TRBJ1-4	CASRARQGATNEKLFF	TGTGCCAGCAGGGCTCGGCAGGGGGCAACTAATGAAAAACTGTTTTTT
TRBD1	TRBV5-1	.	TRBJ1-2	CASRVQGDGYTF	TGCGCCAGCAGGGTCCAGGGGGATGGCTACACCTTC
TRBD2	TRBV28	many	TRBJ2-1	CASSFSAGEIEEQFF	TGTGCCAGCAGTTTTAGCGCGGGAGAAATAGAGGAGCAGTTCTTC
.	TRBV7-2	many	TRBJ1-2	CASSPDTRTNYGYTF	TGTGCCAGCAGCCCTGACACCCGGACCAACTATGGCTACACCTTC
TRBD2	TRBV15	once	TRBJ2-7	CATSGGGELHEQYF	TGTGCCACCAGCGGCGGGGGGGAACTCCACGAGCAGTACTTC
.	TRBV7-6	.	TRBJ1-1	CASSWRAQSGNTEAFF	TGTGCCAGCAGCTGGCGGGCTCAAAGCGGGAACACTGAAGCTTTCTTT
TRBD1	TRBV2	many	TRBJ1-5	CASSLRQGKYSNQPQHF	TGTGCCAGCAGCCTTCGACAGGGGAAATATAGCAATCAGCCCCAGCATTTT
.	TRBV7-6	few	TRBJ2-3	CASSHKRLLMDTQYF	TGTGCCAGCAGTCATAAACGTCTGTTGATGGATACGCAGTATTTT
TRBD2	TRBV5-4	.	TRBJ2-1	CASSLRREVRNEQFF	TGTGCCAGCAGCTTGAGGCGGGAGGTTAGGAATGAGCAGTTCTTC
.	TRBV11-2	few	TRBJ1-5	CASASAVGGNQPQHF	TGTGCCAGCGCCAGTGCGGTAGGGGGCAATCAGCCCCAGCATTTT
.	TRBV7-9	many	TRBJ1-5	CASSFDSLNQPQHF	TGTGCCAGCAGCTTTGACAGCCTCAATCAGCCCCAGCATTTT
TRBD2	TRBV23-1	once	TRBJ2-5	CASSLGTSGHQETQYF	TGCGCCAGCAGTCTTGGGACTAGCGGGCATCAAGAGACCCAGTACTTC
TRBD2	TRBV7-6	many	TRBJ2-7	CASSSGSGGAQEQYF	TGTGCCAGCAGCTCTGGGAGCGGGGGGGCTCAAGAGCAGTACTTC
TRBD1	TRBV5-1	.	TRBJ1-1	CASSPEVTGWNTEAFF	TGCGCCAGCAGCCCGGAAGTGACAGGGTGGAACACTGAAGCTTTCTTT
.	TRBV7-9	.	TRBJ2-7	CASTPYASFHEQYF	TGTGCCAGCACCCCATATGCTAGCTTTCACGAGCAGTACTTC
.	TRBV7-9	few	TRBJ1-1	CASSSSRWGYTEAFF	TGTGCCAGCAGCTCTAGCCGCTGGGGCTACACTGAAGCTTTCTTT
.	TRBV28	.	TRBJ2-7	CASSLRFEQYF	TGTGCCAGCAGTCTCCGGTTCGAGCAGTACTTC
.	TRBV27	.	TRBJ2-1	CASTLGEPHNEQFF	TGTGCCAGCACACTAGGAGAACCCCACAATGAGCAGTTCTTC
TRBD2	TRBV6-1	few	TRBJ2-1	CASRPSGGPYNEQFF	TGTGCCAGCAGACCTAGCGGGGGACCTTACAATGAGCAGTTCTTC
.	TRBV28	.	TRBJ2-7	CATGAASSYEQYF	TGTGCCACCGGGGCGGCGAGCTCCTACGAGCAGTACTTC
.	TRBV7-2	many	TRBJ2-7	CASSPEGWDEQYF	TGTGCCAGCAGCCCAGAAGGGTGGGACGAGCAGTACTTC
TRBD2	TRBV7-2	many	TRBJ2-7	CASSPPGLAGFNEQYF	TGTGCCAGCAGCCCACCGGGACTAGCGGGATTTAACGAGCAGTACTTC
.	TRBV7-8	.	TRBJ2-7	CASGTSYEQYF	TGTGCCAGCGGAACCTCCTACGAGCAGTACTTC
.	TRBV7-2	many	TRBJ2-1	CASSPVGTALYNEQFF	TGTGCCAGCAGCCCCGTTGGGACCGCCCTCTACAATGAGCAGTTCTTC
TRBD1	TRBV27	.	TRBJ1-5	CASSLSTGDQPQHF	TGTGCCAGCAGTTTATCGACAGGGGATCAGCCCCAGCATTTT
TRBD1	TRBV14	.	TRBJ1-6	CASSQGQGGTPLHF	TGTGCCAGCAGCCAAGGACAGGGTGGAACACCCCTCCACTTT
TRBD1	TRBV3-1	few	TRBJ2-7	CASSPGWQGAYEQYF	TGTGCCAGCAGCCCAGGTTGGCAGGGGGCCTACGAGCAGTACTTC
TRBD2	TRBV24-1	.	TRBJ2-2	CASADGGRAGTGELFF	TGTGCCTCTGCGGACGGCGGGAGGGCGGGCACCGGGGAGCTGTTTTTT
.	TRBV7-6	few	TRBJ2-1	CASSLELNEQFF	TGTGCCAGCAGCTTAGAGTTGAATGAGCAGTTCTTC
TRBD2	TRBV27	few	TRBJ2-1	CASTGGSSYNEQFF	TGTGCCAGCACGGGCGGGAGCTCCTACAATGAGCAGTTCTTC
.	TRBV20-1	once	TRBJ2-7	CSARDPISYEQYF	TGCAGTGCTAGAGATCCCATCTCCTACGAGCAGTACTTC
TRBD2	TRBV6-6	.	TRBJ2-1	CASSYELAGGNAHEQFF	TGTGCCAGCAGTTACGAGTTAGCGGGAGGGAATGCCCATGAGCAGTTCTTC
TRBD2	TRBV7-8	few	TRBJ2-3	CASSFKAGYTDTQYF	TGTGCCAGCAGCTTTAAAGCGGGGTACACAGATACGCAGTATTTT
TRBD2	TRBV6-1	.	TRBJ2-3	CASSPIKGGRAGTDTQYF	TGTGCCAGCAGCCCCATTAAAGGCGGGAGGGCGGGCACAGATACGCAGTATTTT
TRBD1	TRBV7-6	.	TRBJ2-7	CASSLAGTGVDDEQYF	TGTGCCAGCAGCTTAGCCGGGACAGGGGTAGACGACGAGCAGTACTTC
TRBD1	TRBV14	.	TRBJ2-5	CASSPRTGQRYRQETQYF	TGTGCCAGCAGCCCCCGGACAGGGCAAAGATACCGACAAGAGACCCAGTACTTC
.	TRBV2	.	TRBJ2-4	CASSLSKNIQYF	TGTGCCAGCAGCCTCTCCAAAAACATTCAGTACTTC
.	TRBV6-1	once	TRBJ1-1	CASSYTQGGLLEAFF	TGTGCCAGCAGTTACACCCAGGGAGGGCTCCTAGAAGCTTTCTTT
TRBD2	TRBV10-2	once	TRBJ2-7	CASSESARETDYEQYF	TGCGCCAGCAGTGAGTCTGCGCGGGAGACCGACTACGAGCAGTACTTC
.	TRBV27	few	TRBJ1-5	CASSPSGGDSNQPQHF	TGTGCCAGCAGTCCGTCTGGGGGGGATAGCAATCAGCCCCAGCATTTT
TRBD1	TRBV6-6	.	TRBJ2-7	CASRPTGVPYEQYF	TGTGCCAGCAGACCGACAGGGGTTCCCTACGAGCAGTACTTC
TRBD1	TRBV11-2	few	TRBJ2-7	CASSLGHTGVDEQYF	TGTGCCAGCAGCTTAGGCCACACAGGGGTAGATGAGCAGTACTTC
.	TRBV19	once	TRBJ1-2	CTSNFVTLGTGPSNYGYTF	TGTACCAGTAATTTCGTTACACTCGGGACGGGTCCCTCTAACTATGGCTACACCTTC